This TCR beta chain was retrieved from a study of blood T cell repertoires in COVID-19. Across the study: Samples taken during acute and convalescent COVID-19 were collected in the United States, Italy and Spain. T cells, B-cell-depleted T cells, or PBMCs provided the cDNA or gDNA that served as material.

In the original analysis: Amplification from reference gene primers served as the basis for estimated nucleated cell counts. Assay used: immunoSEQ multiplex PCR; TCRdb lists only in-frame clones, some missing. The V and J calls and the clone size are those of that table, but D and trimming were determined from the DNA. Of approximately 110,000 clones listed, over 75% are singletons. This clone was detected once. The CDR3 contains 14 residues. Germline V CDR1 and CDR2: LGHDT, YNNKEL (reference sequence). Trimming cost V 4 bases and J 0 bases, with 6 bases left between them. The receptor's source is a woman in her 50s with acute or convalescent COVID-19. The sequencing sample was made of peripheral blood. The rearrangement links TRBV3-1 (or the pseudogene TRBV3-2) to TRBJ2-2; no reliable D call. The DNA for the CDR3 is TGTGCCAGCAGCCCTTACACGAACACCGGGGAGCTGTTTTTT. Its protein is CASSPYTNTGELFF.